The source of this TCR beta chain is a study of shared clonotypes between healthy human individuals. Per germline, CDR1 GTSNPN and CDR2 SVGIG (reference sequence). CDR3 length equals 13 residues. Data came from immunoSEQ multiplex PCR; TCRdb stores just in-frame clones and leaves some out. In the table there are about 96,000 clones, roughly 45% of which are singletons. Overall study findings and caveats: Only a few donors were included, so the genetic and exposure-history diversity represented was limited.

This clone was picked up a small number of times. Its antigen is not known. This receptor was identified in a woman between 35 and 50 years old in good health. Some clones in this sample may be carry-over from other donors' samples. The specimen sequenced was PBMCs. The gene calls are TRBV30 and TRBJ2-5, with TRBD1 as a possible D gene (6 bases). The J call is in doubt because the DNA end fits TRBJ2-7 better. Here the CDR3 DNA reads TGTGCCTGGAAACCGGACAGTCACTACGAGCAGTACTTC. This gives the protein CAWKPDSHYEQYF.